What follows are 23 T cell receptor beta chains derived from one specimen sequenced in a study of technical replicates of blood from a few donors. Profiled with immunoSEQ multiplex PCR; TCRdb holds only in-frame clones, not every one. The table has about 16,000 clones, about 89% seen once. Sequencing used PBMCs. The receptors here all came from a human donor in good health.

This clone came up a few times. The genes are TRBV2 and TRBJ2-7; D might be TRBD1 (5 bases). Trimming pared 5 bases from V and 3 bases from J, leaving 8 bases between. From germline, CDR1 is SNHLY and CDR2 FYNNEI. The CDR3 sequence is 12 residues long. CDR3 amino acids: CASSHRSYEQYF. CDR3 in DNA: TGTGCCAGCAGTCACAGGAGCTACGAGCAGTACTTC.

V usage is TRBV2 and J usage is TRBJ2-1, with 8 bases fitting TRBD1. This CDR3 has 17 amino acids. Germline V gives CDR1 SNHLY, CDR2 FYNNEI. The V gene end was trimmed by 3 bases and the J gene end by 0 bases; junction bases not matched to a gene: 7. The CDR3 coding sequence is TGTGCCAGCAGTGACGGGACAGGTCTCAGCTCCTACAATGAGCAGTTCTTC. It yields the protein CASSDGTGLSSYNEQFF.

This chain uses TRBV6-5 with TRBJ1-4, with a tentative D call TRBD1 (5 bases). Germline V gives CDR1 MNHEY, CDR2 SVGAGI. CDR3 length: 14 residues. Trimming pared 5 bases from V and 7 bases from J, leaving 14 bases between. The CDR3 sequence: CASSRTRQGEKLFF. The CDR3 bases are TGTGCCAGCAGTCGGACACGGCAGGGTGAAAAACTGTTTTTT.

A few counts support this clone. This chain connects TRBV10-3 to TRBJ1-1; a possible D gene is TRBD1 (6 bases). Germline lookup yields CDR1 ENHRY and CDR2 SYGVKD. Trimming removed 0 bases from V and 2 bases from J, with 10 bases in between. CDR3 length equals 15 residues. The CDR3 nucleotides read TGTGCCATCAGTGAGTCGGGGGCAGCTAACACTGAAGCTTTCTTT. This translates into CAISESGAANTEAFF.

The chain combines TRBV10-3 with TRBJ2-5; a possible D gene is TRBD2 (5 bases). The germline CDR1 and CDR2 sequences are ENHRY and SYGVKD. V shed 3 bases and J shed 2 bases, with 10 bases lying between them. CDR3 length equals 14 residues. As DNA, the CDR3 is TGTGCCATCAGTGATGGAGCGGAACAAGAGACCCAGTACTTC. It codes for CAISDGAEQETQYF.

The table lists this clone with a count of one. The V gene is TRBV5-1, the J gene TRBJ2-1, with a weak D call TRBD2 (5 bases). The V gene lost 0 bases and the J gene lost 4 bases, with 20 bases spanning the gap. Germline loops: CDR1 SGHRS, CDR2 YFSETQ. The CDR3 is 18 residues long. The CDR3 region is CASSLALEPYLAYNEQFF. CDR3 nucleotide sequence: TGCGCCAGCAGCTTGGCCCTTGAGCCCTACCTAGCTTACAATGAGCAGTTCTTC.

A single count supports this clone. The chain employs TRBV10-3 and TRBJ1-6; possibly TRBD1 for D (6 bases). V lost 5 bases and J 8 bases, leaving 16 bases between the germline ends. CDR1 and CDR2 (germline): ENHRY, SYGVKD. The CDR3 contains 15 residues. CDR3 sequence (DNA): TGTGCCATCAGTTCCGACCAGGGGTATGATTCACCCCTCCACTTT. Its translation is CAISSDQGYDSPLHF.

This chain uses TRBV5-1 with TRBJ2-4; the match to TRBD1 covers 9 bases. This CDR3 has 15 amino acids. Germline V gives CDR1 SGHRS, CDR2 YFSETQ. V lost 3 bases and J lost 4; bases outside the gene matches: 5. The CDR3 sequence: CASSSTGTGKNIQYF. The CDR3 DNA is TGCGCCAGCAGCTCAACCGGGACAGGGAAAAACATTCAGTACTTC. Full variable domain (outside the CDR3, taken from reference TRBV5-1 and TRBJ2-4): KAGVTQTPRYLIKTRGQQVTLSCSPISGHRSVSWYQQTPGQGLQFLFEYFSETQRNKGNFPGRFSGRQFSNSRSEMNVSTLELGDSALYLCASSSTGTGKNIQYFGAGTRLSVL.

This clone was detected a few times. The CDR3 is CASSFTRTVLYEQYF. The DNA for the CDR3 is TGTGCCAGCAGTTTCACCCGGACAGTTCTCTACGAGCAGTACTTC. The J gene is TRBJ2-7, the V gene TRBV2; TRBD1 might be the D (6 bases). The CDR3 extends over 15 amino acids. Trimming stripped 5 bases from V and 3 bases from J, with 17 bases between. Looked up from germline, CDR1 is SNHLY and CDR2 is FYNNEI.

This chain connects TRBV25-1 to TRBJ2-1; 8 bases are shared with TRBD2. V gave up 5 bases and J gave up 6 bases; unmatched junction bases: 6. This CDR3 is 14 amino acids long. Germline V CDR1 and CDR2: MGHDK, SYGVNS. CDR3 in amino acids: CASSLGGTSNEQFF. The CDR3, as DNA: TGTGCCAGCAGTCTTGGGGGGACTAGCAATGAGCAGTTCTTC.

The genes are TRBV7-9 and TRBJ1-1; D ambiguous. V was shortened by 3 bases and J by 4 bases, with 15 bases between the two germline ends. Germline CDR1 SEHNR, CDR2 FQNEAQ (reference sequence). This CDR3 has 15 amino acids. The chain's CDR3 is CASSFTSATGTEAFF. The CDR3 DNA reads TGTGCCAGCAGCTTTACTTCAGCGACTGGCACTGAAGCTTTCTTT.

In DNA, the CDR3 is TGTGCCAGCAGCCCGGAAACTTGGGAGATTGAGCAGTTCTTC. Translated: CASSPETWEIEQFF. The genes are TRBV11-1 and TRBJ2-1, with D perhaps matching TRBD2 (5 bases). The CDR3 is 14 amino acids. The germline CDR1 and CDR2 sequences are SGHAT and FQDESV (reference sequence). The ends were cut back, 5 bases at V and 9 bases at J, with 17 bases in the middle.

DNA for the CDR3: TGCGCCAGCAGCCGAGGCACATCCATCACTGAAGCTTTCTTT. It yields the protein CASSRGTSITEAFF. The genes are TRBV5-1 and TRBJ1-1; no clear D. CDR1 is SGHRS, CDR2 YFSETQ, per germline. The CDR3 runs to 14 residues. The V gene lost 4 bases and the J gene lost 4 bases, with 14 bases spanning the gap.

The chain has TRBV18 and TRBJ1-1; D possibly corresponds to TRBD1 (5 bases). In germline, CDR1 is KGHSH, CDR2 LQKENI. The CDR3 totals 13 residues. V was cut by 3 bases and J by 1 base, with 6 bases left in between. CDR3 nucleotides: TGTGCCAGCTCACCGACAGAGAACACTGAAGCTTTCTTT. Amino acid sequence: CASSPTENTEAFF.

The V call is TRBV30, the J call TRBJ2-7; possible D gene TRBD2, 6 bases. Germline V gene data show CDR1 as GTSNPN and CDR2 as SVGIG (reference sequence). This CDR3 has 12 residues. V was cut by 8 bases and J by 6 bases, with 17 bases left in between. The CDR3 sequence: CARWGVRGEQYF. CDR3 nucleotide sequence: TGTGCCCGGTGGGGGGTTCGGGGCGAGCAGTACTTC.

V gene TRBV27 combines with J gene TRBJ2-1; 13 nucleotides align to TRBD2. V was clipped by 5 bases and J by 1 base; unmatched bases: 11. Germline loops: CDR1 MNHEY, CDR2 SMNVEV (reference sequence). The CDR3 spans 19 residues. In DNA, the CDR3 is TGTGCCAGCAGTCCGATACTAGCGGGAGGGCCAATATCCTACAATGAGCAGTTCTTC. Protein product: CASSPILAGGPISYNEQFF.

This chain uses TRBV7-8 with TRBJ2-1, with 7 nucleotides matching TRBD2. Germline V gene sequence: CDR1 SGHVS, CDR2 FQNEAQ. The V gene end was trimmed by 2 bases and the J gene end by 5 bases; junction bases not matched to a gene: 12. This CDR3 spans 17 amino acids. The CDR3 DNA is TGTGCCAGCAGCTTAACTCTCGGGGGGAAGAAAGACAATGAGCAGTTCTTC. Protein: CASSLTLGGKKDNEQFF.

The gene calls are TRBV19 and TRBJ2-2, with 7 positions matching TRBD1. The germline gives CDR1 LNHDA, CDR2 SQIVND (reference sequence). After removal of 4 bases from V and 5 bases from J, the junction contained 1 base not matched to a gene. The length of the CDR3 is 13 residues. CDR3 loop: CASSRTGTGELFF. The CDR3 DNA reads TGTGCCAGTAGTAGGACAGGTACCGGGGAGCTGTTTTTT.

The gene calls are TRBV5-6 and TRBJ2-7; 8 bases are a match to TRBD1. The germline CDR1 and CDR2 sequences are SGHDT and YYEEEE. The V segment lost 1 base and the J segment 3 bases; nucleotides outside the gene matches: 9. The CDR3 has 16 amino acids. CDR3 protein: CASSLTPTGEVYEQYF. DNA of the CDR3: TGTGCCAGCAGCTTGACCCCGACAGGGGAAGTCTACGAGCAGTACTTC.

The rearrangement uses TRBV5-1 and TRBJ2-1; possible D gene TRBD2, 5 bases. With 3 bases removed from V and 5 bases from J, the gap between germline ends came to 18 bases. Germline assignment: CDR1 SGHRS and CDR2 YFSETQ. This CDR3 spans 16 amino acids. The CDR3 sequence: CASSSLNVQTNNEQFF. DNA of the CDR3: TGCGCCAGCAGCTCCCTGAACGTTCAGACTAACAATGAGCAGTTCTTC.

The CDR3 region has the DNA TGTGCCAGCAGCTTGGCCCCGGGAACTCTCCAAGAGACCCAGTACTTC. Encoded protein: CASSLAPGTLQETQYF. The chain joins TRBV5-4 to TRBJ2-5; a possible D gene is TRBD2 (5 bases). The CDR3 extends over 16 amino acids. The V gene's germline CDR1 is SGHNT and CDR2 YYREEE (reference sequence). V was cut by 0 bases and J by 1 base, with 13 bases left in between.

The CDR3 region is CASSQDPIPTEQYF. In DNA, the CDR3 is TGTGCCAGCAGCCAAGATCCCATACCGACAGAGCAGTACTTC. V usage is TRBV4-2 and J usage is TRBJ2-7; the D is unclear. Trimming pared 0 bases from V and 7 bases from J, leaving 13 bases between. The CDR3 covers 14 residues. Germline V gene sequence: CDR1 LGHNA, CDR2 YNFKEQ.

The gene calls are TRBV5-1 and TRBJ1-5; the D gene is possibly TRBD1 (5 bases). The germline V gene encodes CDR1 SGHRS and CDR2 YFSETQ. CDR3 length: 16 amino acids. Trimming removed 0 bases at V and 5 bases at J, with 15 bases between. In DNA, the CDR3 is TGCGCCAGCAGCTTGGGGGGTCAGGGAGGAGATCAGCCCCAGCATTTT. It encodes CASSLGGQGGDQPQHF.